The present T cell receptor beta chain was sequenced within a study of regulatory T cells. Study-level results: Hydrophobic residues at CDR3 positions 6 and 7 were enriched in conventional CD4+ T cells of CD3G-deficient patients.

Primers: 52 TRBV forward and 13 TRBJ reverse. The table came from immunoSEQ multiplex PCR; TCRdb's copy has only in-frame clones and leaves some out. The top ten clones hold less than 9.5% of a sample with around 15,000 clones, 80% to 90% of them seen once. Notes on this clone: Its cognate antigen is unknown.

V lost 4 bases, J lost 6 bases, and 9 bases lay in between. Germline CDR1 MDHEN, CDR2 SYDVKM. The CDR3 consists of 12 residues. This chain joins TRBV28 and TRBJ1-2; D may be TRBD1 (6 bases). The receptor was isolated from a person between 30 and 45 years old with CD3G deficiency. Sequenced material: conventional CD4+ T cells sorted from blood. The CDR3 nucleotides read TGTGCCAGCAGTTCACAGGGCCATGGCTACACCTTC. Protein product: CASSSQGHGYTF.